Listed below are T cell receptor beta chains from one sample, sequenced in a study of T cells expressing NK-cell markers. TCRdb re-called the 5' RACE reads and shows each CDR3 protein once, DNA omitted. The table counts approximately 550,000 distinct CDR3 sequences; 3% to 4.5% lies in the top ten. The sample comprised blood T cells: a sorted CD56 or NKG2C T cell subset, CD4+ or CD8+ T cells, or bulk PBMC T cells (not recorded which). The receptors originated from a man aged 18 to 29 in good health. CDR3s include the opening cysteine and the closing phenylalanine or tryptophan.

j_call | v_call | cdr3_aa
TRBJ2-3 | TRBV19 | CASSNPALGQYF
TRBJ2-7 | TRBV25-1 | CASSELEGRRIHEQYF
TRBJ2-3 | TRBV7-6 | CASTALTLESTDTQYF
TRBJ2-7 | TRBV20-1 | CSAPHQTGQYF
TRBJ1-2 | TRBV27 | CASSLGPGQGTPYTF
TRBJ1-4 | TRBV9 | CASSTTGGVAPNEKLFF
TRBJ2-2 | TRBV24-1 | CATSEYRRSGNTGELFF
TRBJ1-1 | TRBV29-1 | CSVGGWKGAFF
TRBJ2-3 | TRBV20-1 | CSARGSGGNLDTQYF
TRBJ2-5 | TRBV20-1 | CSARDLQVETQYF
TRBJ2-3 | TRBV5-1 | CASSLVPGLAGAGTDTQYF
TRBJ1-5 | TRBV3-1 | CASSQTLLQPQHF
TRBJ2-5 | TRBV7-9 | CASSLSHSGETQYF
TRBJ1-3 | TRBV12-3/TRBV12-4 | CASSYLSQGGNTIYF
TRBJ2-5 | TRBV2 | CASSEGQGLRETQYF
TRBJ1-3 | TRBV6-2/TRBV6-3 | CASSYHGYRDTIYF
TRBJ2-5 | TRBV3-1 | CASSTPGQGSGETQYF
TRBJ1-2 | TRBV5-1 | CASSNGQGPNYGYTF
TRBJ2-1 | TRBV3-1 | CASSLAPPGVSIDEQFF
TRBJ1-5 | TRBV5-4 | CASSVSLGQPQHF
TRBJ1-2 | TRBV12-3/TRBV12-4 | CASILTGTSRSDGYTF
TRBJ2-1 | TRBV5-1 | CASSIGRGGEQFF
TRBJ1-2 | TRBV10-2 | CASSPGRGAPYTF
TRBJ2-3 | TRBV15 | CATTSTSRTDTQYF
TRBJ2-3 | TRBV20-1 | CSAPGQGATSGSYTTDTQYF
TRBJ2-7 | TRBV11-3 | CASSSDSSLGQYF
TRBJ2-3 | TRBV3-1 | CASRQRWGDTQYF
TRBJ2-3 | TRBV19 | CASSIVALRTDTQYF
TRBJ2-3 | TRBV7-6 | CASSPWTSGSSDTQYF
TRBJ1-6 | TRBV20-1 | CSAREKTGLYNSPLHF
TRBJ2-7 | TRBV6-1 | CASSRPHPSGSSYEQYF
TRBJ2-3 | TRBV5-1 | CASSADGGLTDTQYF
TRBJ2-3 | TRBV12-3/TRBV12-4 | CASSFPREGSDTQYF
TRBJ2-7 | TRBV7-9 | CASSPGGVSYEQYF
TRBJ2-1 | TRBV20-1 | CSAVDSESSYNEQFF
TRBJ2-6 | TRBV7-6 | CASSLETTSGANVLTF
TRBJ2-1 | TRBV12-3/TRBV12-4 | CASSLMRDRGANEQFF
TRBJ2-3 | TRBV27 | CASMLRGVIDTQYF
TRBJ1-2 | TRBV29-1 | CSVIGSKGDYGYTF
TRBJ1-1 | TRBV14 | CASGYNRGLREAFF
TRBJ2-3 | TRBV9 | CASSPRGEGRTDTQYF
TRBJ2-5 | TRBV12-3/TRBV12-4 | CASSPRGAQETQYF
TRBJ2-7 | TRBV25-1 | CASAYGTGSSEQYF
TRBJ2-5 | TRBV7-9 | CASSSGTGVRYGLTQYF
TRBJ2-1 | TRBV5-1 | CASSLAGLPPNEQFF
TRBJ1-1 | TRBV20-1 | CSAPQGTGRAFF
TRBJ2-5 | TRBV18 | CASSPPGTGVQETQYF
TRBJ2-1 | TRBV30 | CAWGRSGTSWNEQFF
TRBJ2-3 | TRBV28 | CASNSASGHPSTDTQYF
TRBJ2-1 | TRBV12-3/TRBV12-4 | CASSLRAGAFYNEQFF
TRBJ1-5 | TRBV6-1 | CASTLFGTGGDQPQHF